This TCR beta chain was identified during a study of T cell responses to AZD1222 COVID-19 vaccine. This CDR3 has 14 residues. The germline V gene has CDR1 SGDLS and CDR2 YYNGEE. Unmatched junction bases numbered 5, after V lost 4 bases and J lost 3 bases. The repertoire was sequenced with immunoSEQ multiplex PCR; TCRdb's copy has only in-frame clones and lacks some. The sample lists 90,000 to 150,000 clones, 75% to 90% occurring once. The chain combines TRBV9 with TRBJ1-2; 8 bases match TRBD1. The TCR originated in an adult in good health. The sample here was peripheral blood, taken on day 0 of AZD1222 vaccination. Here the CDR3 reads CASSRTGIDYGYTF. The CDR3 region has the DNA TGTGCCAGCAGCCGGACAGGGATCGACTATGGCTACACCTTC.